Listed below are T cell receptor beta chains from one sample, sequenced in a study of blood T cell repertoires in COVID-19. Here immunoSEQ multiplex PCR was the method, and the copy in TCRdb shows in-frame clones only, minus some. The table has around 70,000 clones, 91% seen once. What was sequenced was peripheral blood. The receptor source for this set is a human donor in a cohort sampled during active COVID-19. Each CDR3 is given with its conserved first and last residue. A D gene is named only where the DNA matches it firmly. Rows may omit the clone size; those that give it use once, few, many or a size class.

-,TRBD2,TRBJ2-1,TRBV18,CASSRLAGGINEQFF,TGTGCCAGCTCACGGTTAGCGGGGGGGATCAATGAGCAGTTCTTC
-,TRBD2,TRBJ2-1,TRBV19,CASTQTSGGSYNEQFF,TGTGCCAGTACTCAGACTAGCGGGGGGTCGTACAATGAGCAGTTCTTC
-,-,TRBJ2-7,TRBV6-5,CASSPGGWEQYF,TGTGCCAGCAGTCCAGGGGGGTGGGAGCAGTACTTC
once,TRBD2,TRBJ2-1,TRBV10-3,CAISELTSGGNEQFF,TGTGCCATCAGTGAGTTAACTAGCGGGGGGAATGAGCAGTTCTTC
-,-,TRBJ1-2,TRBV27,CASSLRFSGDPYGYTF,TGTGCCAGCAGCCTACGTTTTTCGGGGGACCCCTATGGCTACACCTTC
-,TRBD1,TRBJ1-6,TRBV7-2,CASSLTGVNSPLHF,TGTGCCAGCAGCTTGACAGGGGTGAATTCACCCCTCCACTTT
few,TRBD1,TRBJ2-1,TRBV7-9,CASSVPGQGKMVEQFF,TGTGCCAGCAGCGTCCCGGGACAGGGGAAGATGGTGGAGCAGTTCTTC
once,TRBD1,TRBJ1-1,TRBV7-3,CASRLQGTTEAFF,TGTGCCAGCAGGTTACAGGGGACAACTGAAGCTTTCTTT
-,-,TRBJ2-7,TRBV6-6,CASSYGGIPYEQYF,TGTGCCAGCAGTTACGGGGGCATACCCTACGAGCAGTACTTC
-,-,TRBJ2-7,TRBV5-1,CASSLGADSSYEQYF,TGCGCCAGCAGCTTGGGGGCGGACAGCTCCTACGAGCAGTACTTC
few,TRBD1,TRBJ1-5,TRBV7-8,CASSSQGRNNQPQHF,TGTGCCAGCAGTTCACAGGGGCGAAACAATCAGCCCCAGCATTTT
-,TRBD2,TRBJ2-5,TRBV3-1/TRBV3-2,CASSPGLAVPTQYF,TGTGCCAGCAGCCCGGGACTAGCGGTCCCGACCCAGTACTTC
-,TRBD2,TRBJ2-5,TRBV3-1/TRBV3-2,CASIHWTSGGRETQYF,TGTGCCAGCATCCATTGGACTAGCGGGGGCCGGGAGACCCAGTACTTC
-,TRBD2,TRBJ2-3,TRBV27,CASRIRPPLAGGPTSTDTQYF,TGTGCCAGCAGGATTAGGCCCCCTCTAGCGGGGGGGCCCACTAGCACAGATACGCAGTATTTT
-,TRBD2,TRBJ2-5,TRBV4-1,CASSQRPLAGGEETQYF,TGCGCCAGCAGCCAGAGACCTCTAGCGGGGGGCGAAGAGACCCAGTACTTC
-,TRBD1,TRBJ2-6,TRBV5-1,CASSLAPQGPLSGANVLTF,TGCGCCAGCAGCTTGGCCCCACAGGGGCCACTCTCTGGGGCCAACGTCCTGACTTTC
few,TRBD1,TRBJ1-5,TRBV19,CASTDRVGNQPQHF,TGTGCCAGTACCGACAGGGTCGGCAATCAGCCCCAGCATTTT
-,TRBD2,TRBJ2-1,TRBV6-5,CASRSSGGDEQFF,TGTGCCAGCAGGTCTAGCGGGGGGGATGAGCAGTTCTTC
-,-,TRBJ1-4,TRBV7-2,CASSFRNLNEKLFF,TGTGCCAGCAGCTTCAGGAACCTTAATGAAAAACTGTTTTTT
once,-,TRBJ2-7,TRBV15,CATSRGSGGLDEQYF,TGTGCCACCAGCAGAGGGTCCGGGGGTCTGGACGAGCAGTACTTC
-,TRBD1,TRBJ2-5,TRBV4-1,CASSQAYRGPQETQYF,TGCGCCAGCAGCCAAGCTTACAGGGGGCCCCAAGAGACCCAGTACTTC
-,TRBD1,TRBJ1-1,TRBV19,CASSTAGQGNTEAFF,TGTGCCAGTAGTACCGCGGGACAGGGGAACACTGAAGCTTTCTTT
-,TRBD2,TRBJ2-3,TRBV20-1,CSASGLAVHPSTDTQYF,TGCAGTGCTAGTGGCCTAGCGGTTCATCCTAGCACAGATACGCAGTATTTT
-,TRBD1,TRBJ2-1,TRBV3-1/TRBV3-2,CASGGQGRYNEQFF,TGTGCCAGTGGGGGACAGGGTCGGTACAATGAGCAGTTCTTC
-,-,TRBJ1-2,TRBV10-3,CAIRPPQGVGGYTF,TGTGCCATCCGTCCCCCGCAAGGGGTAGGGGGCTACACCTTC
-,TRBD1,TRBJ1-1,TRBV2,CASRTRDSFNTEAFF,TGTGCCAGCAGAACCAGGGACAGCTTTAACACTGAAGCTTTCTTT
-,-,TRBJ1-1,TRBV7-6,CASSLQGSNTEAFF,TGTGCCAGCAGCTTACAGGGATCAAACACTGAAGCTTTCTTT
few,TRBD2,TRBJ2-1,TRBV12-5,CASAASGVYNEQFF,TGTGCTAGTGCCGCTAGCGGGGTATACAATGAGCAGTTCTTC
-,TRBD1,TRBJ2-1,TRBV7-2,CASSSTGTGSYNEQFF,TGTGCCAGCAGCTCGACGGGGACAGGATCCTACAATGAGCAGTTCTTC
-,-,TRBJ1-2,TRBV7-8,CASSLSQGNYGYTF,TGTGCCAGCAGCTTAAGCCAGGGGAACTATGGCTACACCTTC
few,-,TRBJ1-5,TRBV7-9,CASSGQFNQPQHF,TGTGCCAGCAGCGGACAGTTCAATCAGCCCCAGCATTTT
-,-,TRBJ1-1,TRBV5-1,CASSPLITGSEAFF,TGCGCCAGCAGCCCTCTTATAACGGGGTCTGAAGCTTTCTTT
-,-,TRBJ1-1,TRBV6-5,CARDKGRGAEAFF,TGTGCCAGGGACAAAGGGCGGGGAGCTGAAGCTTTCTTT
-,-,TRBJ1-3,TRBV5-1,CASSLEVRGSGNTIYF,TGCGCCAGCAGCTTGGAAGTCAGGGGTTCTGGAAACACCATATATTTT
-,TRBD2,TRBJ2-1,TRBV29-1,CSVYRPGGFGVMQFF,TGCAGCGTCTACCGACCCGGGGGGTTTGGAGTAATGCAGTTCTTC
-,TRBD1,TRBJ2-3,TRBV30,CALATGTDTQYF,TGTGCCTTAGCGACAGGGACAGATACGCAGTATTTT
-,TRBD2,TRBJ2-5,TRBV10-2,CASSSSGGAQETQYF,TGCGCCAGCAGTTCCAGCGGGGGGGCCCAAGAGACCCAGTACTTC
-,TRBD1,TRBJ1-5,TRBV19,CASSTQGQGINQPQHF,TGTGCCAGTAGTACCCAAGGACAGGGGATCAATCAGCCCCAGCATTTT
-,TRBD2,TRBJ2-3,TRBV11-2,CASSLASGGAGSTDTQYF,TGTGCCAGCAGCTTGGCTAGCGGGGGGGCGGGTAGCACAGATACGCAGTATTTT
-,-,TRBJ1-1,TRBV19,CASSIAMNTEAFF,TGTGCCAGTAGTATAGCCATGAACACTGAAGCTTTCTTT
-,-,TRBJ2-2,TRBV29-1,CSVEVVRARAGELFF,TGCAGCGTTGAAGTCGTCAGGGCTAGAGCCGGGGAGCTGTTTTTT
-,TRBD2,TRBJ2-1,TRBV19,CASSPQIGLAGYNEQFF,TGTGCCAGTAGTCCCCAAATCGGACTAGCGGGCTACAATGAGCAGTTCTTC